The 32 T cell receptor beta chains listed next were all sequenced from one sample in a study of shared clonotypes between healthy human individuals. This table comes from immunoSEQ multiplex PCR, and its TCRdb copy is limited to in-frame clones, with some not included. The sample carries more than 850,000 clones, around 78% recorded once. The sample consisted of memory CD4+ T cells from PBMCs. The subset here: CD45RA-negative fraction. The receptors stem from a young man in good health. Some clones in this sample may be carry-over from other donors' samples.

In its sample, this clone was seen a few times. Other DNA variants within this sample encode the same CDR3. The chain joins TRBV6-6 to TRBJ1-5; no reliable D call. The CDR3 loop spans 14 amino acids. Trimming removed 0 bases from V and 4 bases from J, with 7 bases in between. CDR1 MNHNY and CDR2 SVGAGI come from the germline V gene (reference sequence). CDR3 DNA sequence: TGTGCCAGCAGTTACTCGGTTTCTAATCAGCCCCAGCATTTT. Amino acid sequence: CASSYSVSNQPQHF.

The chain couples TRBV6-4 to TRBJ2-7; the match to TRBD1 covers 8 bases. The CDR3 covers 13 residues. The ends lost 5 bases at V and 3 bases at J; junction bases unmatched: 3. The germline CDR1 and CDR2 sequences are MRHNA and SNTAGT. CDR3 bases: TGTGCCAGCAGTCACGGACAGGGCTACGAGCAGTACTTC. As protein: CASSHGQGYEQYF.

This chain joins TRBV6-5 and TRBJ2-3; possibly TRBD2 for D (5 bases). V lost 4 bases and J lost 3, with 17 bases in between. CDR1 and CDR2 (germline): MNHEY, SVGAGI. There are 16 residues in the CDR3. CDR3 coding DNA: TGTGCCAGCAGTTCCCCTACATGGACGGGGACAGATACGCAGTATTTT. Amino acids: CASSSPTWTGTDTQYF.

V gene TRBV7-3 combines with J gene TRBJ2-1; 7 bases match TRBD2. Germline V gene data show CDR1 as SGHTA and CDR2 as FQGTGA. V dropped 1 base and J dropped 5; count of bases not matched to a gene: 8. This CDR3 is 16 amino acids long. The CDR3 loop is CASSLNGLAANNEQFF. The CDR3 DNA reads TGTGCCAGCAGCTTAAACGGTCTAGCGGCTAACAATGAGCAGTTCTTC. The complete variable domain, with remaining parts taken from reference TRBV7-3 and TRBJ2-1, reads GAGVSQTPSNKVTEKGKYVELRCDPISGHTALYWYRQSLGQGPEFLIYFQGTGAADDSGLPNDRFFAVRPEGSVSTLKIQRTERGDSAVYLCASSLNGLAANNEQFFGPGTRLTVL.

V gene TRBV7-2 combines with J gene TRBJ1-2; D is ambiguous. Per the germline V gene, CDR1 is SGHTA and CDR2 is FQGNSA. Trimming removed 3 bases from V and 7 bases from J, with 12 bases in between. CDR3 length: 13 amino acids. The CDR3 reads CASSFGRETGYTF. The CDR3 bases are TGTGCCAGCAGCTTTGGACGGGAGACTGGCTACACCTTC.

The chain employs TRBV12-2 and TRBJ1-1. TRBV12-2 is a documented pseudogene. CDR3 length: 19 amino acids. The CDR3 nucleotides read TGTGCAAGTCGCTTAGGGGGCCGGGAAGGGAGTGGACGGGCCACTGAAGCTTTCTTT. This codes for CASRLGGREGSGRATEAFF.

Only a few counts were recorded for this clone. The chain links TRBV19 to TRBJ1-2; D is uncertain. The CDR3 runs 11 residues. V was pared by 4 bases and J by 8 bases, with 8 bases between. From germline, CDR1 is LNHDA and CDR2 SQIVND (reference sequence). The CDR3 reads CASSRGTGYTF. CDR3 DNA sequence: TGTGCCAGTAGTAGAGGCACGGGCTACACCTTC.

This clone turned up a few times. This chain uses TRBV11-2 with TRBJ1-1; no definite D call. This CDR3 has 12 amino acids. Trimming took off 4 bases at V and 8 bases at J, with 11 bases between the two ends. The germline gives CDR1 SGHAT, CDR2 FQNNGV. The CDR3 DNA sequence: TGTGCCAGCAGCTATACCGTGAGGGAAGCTTTCTTT. This encodes CASSYTVREAFF.

The chain is built from TRBV5-5 and TRBJ1-2, with D unresolved. The germline V gene has CDR1 SGHKS and CDR2 YYEKEE (reference sequence). This CDR3 is built from 11 residues. Trimming shortened V by 5 bases and J by 6 bases, and 8 bases separated the two germline ends. The CDR3 coding sequence is TGTGCCAGCAGTTTGACTCATGGCTACACCTTC. It yields the protein CASSLTHGYTF.

On this clone: A much larger clone lies one base from this, so it may be a read error. The CDR3 does not close with the conserved phenylalanine or tryptophan, likely indicating a read error. CDR3 in DNA: TGTGCCAGCAGCCAAGATCAATTCTATATCAGTAACTATGGCTACACCCTC. This translates into CASSQDQFYISNYGYTL. This chain uses TRBV4-2 with TRBJ1-2; no reliable D call. This CDR3 is built from 17 residues. Looked up from germline, CDR1 is LGHNA and CDR2 is YNFKEQ. Trimming pared 0 bases from V and 1 base from J, leaving 15 bases between.

V usage is TRBV28 and J usage is TRBJ1-2, with 7 nucleotides matching TRBD1. With V trimmed by 5 bases and J by 5 bases, 5 bases remained unmatched. Germline V gene sequence: CDR1 MDHEN, CDR2 SYDVKM. This CDR3 is 13 amino acids long. DNA for the CDR3: TGTGCCAGCAGTAAGGGGGCAGGGTATGGCTACACCTTC. Its translation: CASSKGAGYGYTF.

The rearrangement uses TRBV6-1 and TRBJ2-1; TRBD2 aligns across 8 bases. With V trimmed by 7 bases and J by 6 bases, 11 bases remained unmatched. CDR1 and CDR2 (germline): MNHNS, SASEGT. The CDR3 runs to 15 residues. The CDR3 DNA reads TGTGCCAGCAACCCCGGGGGACTAGGCGGCAATGAGCAGTTCTTC. Residues: CASNPGGLGGNEQFF.

This clone has just one count. The J gene is TRBJ2-5, the V gene TRBV5-1; D possibly corresponds to TRBD2 (5 bases). The CDR3 contains 14 residues. V was pared by 1 base and J by 4 bases, with 11 bases between. Germline V gives CDR1 SGHRS, CDR2 YFSETQ. The CDR3 sequence: CASSLSRSGETQYF. The CDR3 region has the DNA TGCGCCAGCAGCTTGAGCCGGAGCGGAGAGACCCAGTACTTC.

Turning to this clone: A read error may explain this, as a much larger clone is one base away. This chain uses TRBV5-1 with TRBJ2-3; D possibly uses TRBD1 or TRBD2 (5 bases each). Trimming stripped 6 bases from V and 2 bases from J, with 13 bases between. Germline CDR1 SGHRS, CDR2 YFSETQ. This CDR3 is built from 14 residues. The CDR3 nucleotides are TGCGCCAGCATCCGGGACCAAGCCACAGATACGCAGTATTTT. This translates into CASIRDQATDTQYF.

This chain uses TRBV4-1 with TRBJ2-5, with D possibly being TRBD1 (6 bases). CDR1 is MGHRA, CDR2 YSYEKL, per germline. V lost 5 bases, J lost 4 bases, and 17 bases lay in between. The CDR3 covers 15 residues. As DNA, the CDR3 is TGCGCCAGCAGCTCCGGGACAAGGGGGTCAGAGACCCAGTACTTC. Amino acids: CASSSGTRGSETQYF.

This clone was picked up one time. The gene calls are TRBV7-9 and TRBJ2-3; TRBD2 is a possible D gene (5 bases). This CDR3 comprises 15 residues. V was pared by 5 bases and J by 0 bases, with 12 bases between. Germline V lookup: CDR1 SEHNR, CDR2 FQNEAQ (reference sequence). The CDR3 loop reads CASSNSRASTDTQYF. The CDR3 DNA sequence: TGTGCCAGCAGCAACTCGCGGGCTAGCACAGATACGCAGTATTTT.

This rearrangement joins TRBV6-5 to TRBJ1-1, with D perhaps TRBD1 (5 bases). This CDR3 spans 14 amino acids. V lost 8 bases and J 1 base, leaving 14 bases between the germline ends. Germline lookup yields CDR1 MNHEY and CDR2 SVGAGI. The CDR3 loop reads CASFPGGTNTEAFF. CDR3 bases: TGTGCCAGCTTCCCCGGGGGGACGAACACTGAAGCTTTCTTT.

This rearrangement joins TRBV7-9 to TRBJ1-4; D might be TRBD1 (6 bases). This CDR3 contains 17 residues. V was trimmed by 1 base and J by 5 bases, leaving 17 bases between them. Germline values: CDR1 SEHNR, CDR2 FQNEAQ (reference sequence). CDR3 sequence (DNA): TGTGCCAGCAGCTTAGTAGTGGGGGGCAGATTAAATGAAAAACTGTTTTTT. It encodes CASSLVVGGRLNEKLFF.

This chain uses TRBV28 with TRBJ1-3, with a possible D match to TRBD1 (5 bases). Between the trimmed V and J ends, which lost 10 bases and 6 bases, there was a span of 19 bases. The V gene's germline CDR1 is MDHEN and CDR2 SYDVKM. This CDR3 region has 14 residues. Here the CDR3 reads CATVFRDSANTIYF. CDR3 nucleotide sequence: TGTGCCACCGTCTTCCGCGACAGTGCAAACACCATATATTTT.

J is TRBJ2-3 and V is TRBV5-1; 9 bases map to TRBD2. The germline CDR1 and CDR2 sequences are SGHRS and YFSETQ. V lost 0 bases to trimming and J lost 6 bases; unmatched junction nucleotides: 8. The CDR3 has 16 amino acids. CDR3 bases: TGCGCCAGCAGCTTGGGGCTTAGCGGGAGCATGGATACGCAGTATTTT. It is translated as CASSLGLSGSMDTQYF. Full variable domain (outside the CDR3, taken from reference TRBV5-1 and TRBJ2-3): KAGVTQTPRYLIKTRGQQVTLSCSPISGHRSVSWYQQTPGQGLQFLFEYFSETQRNKGNFPGRFSGRQFSNSRSEMNVSTLELGDSALYLCASSLGLSGSMDTQYFGPGTRLTVL.

The chain recombines TRBV5-1 with TRBJ2-2; unclear D gene. Germline V lookup: CDR1 SGHRS, CDR2 YFSETQ. This CDR3 is built from 15 residues. Trimming left V 1 base short and J 6 bases short, with 13 bases between. CDR3 DNA sequence: TGCGCCAGCAGCTTGAACCTCGCATTTGCCGGGGAGCTGTTTTTT. Amino acids: CASSLNLAFAGELFF.

The rearrangement links TRBV5-5 to TRBJ2-1; no definite D call. From germline, CDR1 is SGHKS and CDR2 YYEKEE (reference sequence). Trimming removed 3 bases at V and 4 bases at J, with 2 bases between. This CDR3 region has 11 residues. The CDR3 bases are TGTGCCAGCAGCTCATACAATGAGCAGTTCTTC. It yields the protein CASSSYNEQFF.

This rearrangement joins TRBV29-1 to TRBJ2-5; TRBD2 matches at 8 bases. This CDR3 is built from 15 residues. V trimming: 3 bases; J trimming: 2 bases; junction bases outside the gene matches: 8. Germline V CDR1 and CDR2: SQVTM, ANQGSEA. The CDR3 spells CSVDFGRGAQETQYF. The CDR3 nucleotides are TGCAGCGTTGATTTCGGGCGGGGGGCGCAAGAGACCCAGTACTTC. Combining the CDR3 with reference TRBV29-1 and TRBJ2-5 gives the whole variable domain SAVISQKPSRDICQRGTSLTIQCQVDSQVTMMFWYRQQPGQSLTLIATANQGSEATYESGFVIDKFPISRPNLTFSTLTVSNMSPEDSSIYLCSVDFGRGAQETQYFGPGTRLLVL.

The V gene is TRBV18, the J gene TRBJ2-7, with 11 bases identical to TRBD1. V lost 5 bases to trimming and J lost 2 bases; unmatched junction nucleotides: 2. CDR1 KGHSH and CDR2 LQKENI come from the germline V gene. The CDR3 contains 14 residues. The CDR3 loop reads CASSVDRGPYEQYF. The CDR3 DNA reads TGTGCCAGCTCAGTGGACAGGGGGCCCTACGAGCAGTACTTC.

This rearrangement joins TRBV29-1 to TRBJ2-3; D remains ambiguous. The germline V and J ends were trimmed by 7 bases and 0 bases, with 11 bases remaining between them. Germline V gene sequence: CDR1 SQVTM, CDR2 ANQGSEA. The CDR3 has 13 residues. This CDR3 reads CSADRASTDTQYF. The CDR3 DNA reads as TGCAGCGCCGACCGGGCTAGCACAGATACGCAGTATTTT.

V usage is TRBV7-6 and J usage is TRBJ2-7; possibly TRBD2 for D (7 bases). Trimming shortened V by 2 bases and J by 5 bases, and 16 bases separated the two germline ends. The CDR3 extends over 15 amino acids. The germline CDR1 and CDR2 sequences are SGHVS and FNYEAQ. DNA of the CDR3: TGTGCCAGCAGCTTATCGGGGGGCCAAGACCACGAGCAGTACTTC. It encodes CASSLSGGQDHEQYF.

The chain employs TRBV7-9 and TRBJ2-7; possibly TRBD2 for D (5 bases). CDR1 SEHNR and CDR2 FQNEAQ come from the germline V gene (reference sequence). The V and J ends lost 2 bases and 2 bases respectively, with 10 bases between them. The CDR3 consists of 14 residues. The CDR3 DNA reads TGTGCCAGCAGCTTATCGGTCGGGACCTACGAGCAGTACTTC. It codes for CASSLSVGTYEQYF.

This chain uses TRBV19 with TRBJ2-7; TRBD1 matches 8 bases. J was trimmed by 2 bases and V by 4 bases; bases with no gene match: 4. This CDR3 is 14 amino acids long. The germline gives CDR1 LNHDA, CDR2 SQIVND (reference sequence). As DNA, the CDR3 is TGTGCCAGTAGTAGAGCGGACAGGGCCTACGAGCAGTACTTC. Translating it yields CASSRADRAYEQYF.

A word on this clone: This same CDR3 is encoded by further DNA sequences in the sample. The chain uses TRBV7-9 and TRBJ1-2, with 7 bases matching TRBD1. V lost 5 bases to trimming and J lost 0 bases; unmatched junction nucleotides: 6. Germline CDR1 is SEHNR and CDR2 is FQNEAQ (reference sequence). This CDR3 has 15 residues. In nucleotides, the CDR3 is TGTGCCAGCAGCCCTGGGACAGCCTCTAACTATGGCTACACCTTC. This translates into CASSPGTASNYGYTF.

The chain is built from TRBV10-3 and TRBJ2-1; D is perhaps TRBD1 (6 bases). Trimming shortened V by 9 bases and J by 4 bases, and 13 bases separated the two germline ends. The CDR3 loop spans 13 amino acids. Germline CDR1 reads ENHRY; CDR2 reads SYGVKD. CDR3 protein: CAISSDSYNEQFF. CDR3 nucleotide sequence: TGTGCCATAAGCTCGGACAGTTACAATGAGCAGTTCTTC.

The chain has TRBV5-1 and TRBJ2-7; TRBD1 matches 7 bases. This CDR3 is 14 amino acids long. V was clipped by 4 bases and J by 5 bases; unmatched bases: 9. The V gene's germline CDR1 is SGHRS and CDR2 YFSETQ. In nucleotides, the CDR3 is TGCGCCAGCAGCACAGGGGCGATTCACCACGAGCAGTACTTC. Encoded protein: CASSTGAIHHEQYF.

The V gene is TRBV6-5, the J gene TRBJ2-2; a possible D gene is TRBD2 (6 bases). CDR1 and CDR2 from the germline V gene are MNHEY and SVGAGI. CDR3 length: 14 residues. Between the trimmed V and J ends, which lost 2 bases and 4 bases, there was a span of 8 bases. This CDR3 is CASSYGGITGELFF. CDR3 sequence (DNA): TGTGCCAGCAGTTACGGCGGGATCACCGGGGAGCTGTTTTTT.